This T cell receptor (beta chain) was recorded in a study of monozygotic twins with inflammatory bowel disease. Study-level findings and limits: IBD patients shared fewer clonotypes with others than healthy twins, especially with disease activity. Repertoire similarity did not differ between concordant and discordant twins, possibly owing to limited power.

This CDR3 spans 19 amino acids. Looked up from germline, CDR1 is LNHDA and CDR2 is SQIVND (reference sequence). After re-calling the 5' RACE reads, TCRdb lists one entry per CDR3 protein, DNA absent. In total, the table holds some 150,000 distinct CDR3 sequences. To note about this clonotype: The antigen is undetermined.

No T cells were sorted before total RNA was taken from whole blood. V and J are TRBV19 and TRBJ2-2; TCRdb calls TRBD2, which cannot be checked without DNA. The receptor was isolated from a human donor with ulcerative colitis or Crohn's disease, or a healthy co-twin of an affected twin (not recorded which). The sequenced sample was blood. The CDR3 protein is CASTHQFFGLAENTGELFF. The whole variable domain, remainder taken from reference TRBV19 and TRBJ2-2, is DGGITQSPKYLFRKEGQNVTLSCEQNLNHDAMYWYRQDPGQGLRLIYYSQIVNDFQKGDIAEGYSVSREKKESFPLTVTSAQKNPTAFYLCASTHQFFGLAENTGELFFGEGSRLTVL.